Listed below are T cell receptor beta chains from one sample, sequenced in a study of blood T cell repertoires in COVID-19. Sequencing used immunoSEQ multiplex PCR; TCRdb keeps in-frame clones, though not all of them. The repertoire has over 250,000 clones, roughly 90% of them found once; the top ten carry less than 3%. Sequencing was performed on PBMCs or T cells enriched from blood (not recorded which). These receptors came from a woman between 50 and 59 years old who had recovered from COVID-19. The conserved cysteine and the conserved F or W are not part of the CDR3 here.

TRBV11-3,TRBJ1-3,ASSLGGSGNTIY
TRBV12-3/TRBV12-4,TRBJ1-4,ASRRTDEKLF
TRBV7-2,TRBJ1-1,ASSSKTGKAF
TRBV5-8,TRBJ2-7,ASRQGDYEQY
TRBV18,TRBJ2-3,ASSPLGLATDTQY
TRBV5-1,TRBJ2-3,ASSLAGSGRWDTQY
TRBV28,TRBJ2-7,ASNLGQGGQYEQY
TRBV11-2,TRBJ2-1,ASDSQGVSYNEQF
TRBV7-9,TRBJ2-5,ASSLGLAQETQY
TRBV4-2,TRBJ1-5,ASSQQGTALVLVFQPQH
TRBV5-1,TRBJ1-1,ASSPRGQPNEAF